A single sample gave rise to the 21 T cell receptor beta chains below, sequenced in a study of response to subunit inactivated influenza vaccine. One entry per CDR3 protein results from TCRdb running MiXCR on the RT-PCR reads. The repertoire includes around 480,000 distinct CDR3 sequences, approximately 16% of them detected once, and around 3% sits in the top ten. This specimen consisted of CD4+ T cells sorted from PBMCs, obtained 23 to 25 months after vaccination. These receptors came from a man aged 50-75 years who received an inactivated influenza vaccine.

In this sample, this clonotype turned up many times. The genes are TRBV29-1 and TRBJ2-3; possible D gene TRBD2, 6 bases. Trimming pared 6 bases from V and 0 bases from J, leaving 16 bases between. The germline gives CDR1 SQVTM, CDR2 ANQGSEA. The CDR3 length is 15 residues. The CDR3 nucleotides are TGCAGCGTCGCCGAGGGAGGAATTAGCACAGATACGCAGTATTTT. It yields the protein CSVAEGGISTDTQYF.

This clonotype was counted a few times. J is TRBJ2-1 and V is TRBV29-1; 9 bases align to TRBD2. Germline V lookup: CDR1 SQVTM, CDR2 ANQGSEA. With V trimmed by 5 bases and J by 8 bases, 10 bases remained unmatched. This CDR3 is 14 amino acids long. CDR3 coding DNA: TGCAGCGTTTTAACTGCTAGCGGGAACCATGAGCAGTTCTTC. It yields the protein CSVLTASGNHEQFF.

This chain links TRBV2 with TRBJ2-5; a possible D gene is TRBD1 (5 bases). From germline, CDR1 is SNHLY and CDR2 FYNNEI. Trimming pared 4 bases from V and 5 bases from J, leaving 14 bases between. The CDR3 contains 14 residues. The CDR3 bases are TGTGCCAGCAGTGGGTCTAGGGGCCCCGAGACCCAGTACTTC. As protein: CASSGSRGPETQYF.

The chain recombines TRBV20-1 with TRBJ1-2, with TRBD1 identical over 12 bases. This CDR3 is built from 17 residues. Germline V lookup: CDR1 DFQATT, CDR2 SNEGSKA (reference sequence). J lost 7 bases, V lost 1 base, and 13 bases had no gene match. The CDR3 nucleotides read TGCAGTGCTAGAGGGGACAGGGGGCGCGGACGTAACCGTGGCTACACCTTC. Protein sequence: CSARGDRGRGRNRGYTF.

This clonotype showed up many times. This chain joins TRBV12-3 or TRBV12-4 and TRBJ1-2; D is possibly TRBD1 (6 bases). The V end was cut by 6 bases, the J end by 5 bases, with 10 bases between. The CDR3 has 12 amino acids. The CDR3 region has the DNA TGTGCCAGCAGCGAGGACAGTTATGGCTACACCTTC. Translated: CASSEDSYGYTF.

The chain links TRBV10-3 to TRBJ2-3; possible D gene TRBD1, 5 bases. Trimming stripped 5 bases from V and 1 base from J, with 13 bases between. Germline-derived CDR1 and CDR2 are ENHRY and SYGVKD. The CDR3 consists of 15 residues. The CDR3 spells CAISREQGGTDTQYF. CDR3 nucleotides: TGTGCCATCAGTCGTGAGCAGGGTGGCACAGATACGCAGTATTTT.

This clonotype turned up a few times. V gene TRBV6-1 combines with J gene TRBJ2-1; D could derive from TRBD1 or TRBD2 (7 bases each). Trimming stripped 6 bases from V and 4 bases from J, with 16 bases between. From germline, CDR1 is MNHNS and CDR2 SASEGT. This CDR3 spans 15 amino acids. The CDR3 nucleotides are TGTGCCAGCAGAAGAAGCGGGGACAGTTACAATGAGCAGTTCTTC. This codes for CASRRSGDSYNEQFF.

CDR3 region: CASSNQGRRNEKLFF. The CDR3 nucleotides are TGTGCCAGCAGTAACCAGGGGAGACGAAATGAAAAACTGTTTTTT. The genes are TRBV27 and TRBJ1-4, with a tentative D call TRBD1 (6 bases). Germline-derived CDR1 and CDR2 are MNHEY and SMNVEV (reference sequence). The CDR3 contains 15 residues. V was pared by 5 bases and J by 5 bases, with 15 bases between.

The CDR3 DNA is TGTGCCAGCAGTGAACCGTTTGCGGGTGAGCAGTTCTTC. Amino acid sequence: CASSEPFAGEQFF. The chain uses TRBV6-1 and TRBJ2-1; possibly TRBD2 for D (5 bases). The length of the CDR3 is 13 residues. The V end was cut by 2 bases, the J end by 9 bases, with 11 bases between. In germline, CDR1 is MNHNS, CDR2 SASEGT.

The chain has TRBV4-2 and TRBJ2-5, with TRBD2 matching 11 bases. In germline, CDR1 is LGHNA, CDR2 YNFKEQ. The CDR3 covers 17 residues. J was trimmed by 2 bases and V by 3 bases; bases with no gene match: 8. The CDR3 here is CASSHNPGLAVQETQYF. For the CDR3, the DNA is TGTGCCAGCAGCCACAATCCGGGACTAGCGGTTCAAGAGACCCAGTACTTC.

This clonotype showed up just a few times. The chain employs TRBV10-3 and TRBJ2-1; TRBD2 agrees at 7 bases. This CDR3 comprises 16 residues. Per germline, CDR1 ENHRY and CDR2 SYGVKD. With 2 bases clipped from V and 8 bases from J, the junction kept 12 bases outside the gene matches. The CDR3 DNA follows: TGTGCCATCAGTGAGGTACCGCGGGGGACTGGGCATGAGCAGTTCTTC. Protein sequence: CAISEVPRGTGHEQFF.

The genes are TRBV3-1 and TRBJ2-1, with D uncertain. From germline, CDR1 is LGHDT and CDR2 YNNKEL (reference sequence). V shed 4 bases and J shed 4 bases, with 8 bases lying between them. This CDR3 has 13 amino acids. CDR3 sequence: CASSPPGYNEQFF. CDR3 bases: TGTGCCAGCAGCCCCCCCGGGTACAATGAGCAGTTCTTC.

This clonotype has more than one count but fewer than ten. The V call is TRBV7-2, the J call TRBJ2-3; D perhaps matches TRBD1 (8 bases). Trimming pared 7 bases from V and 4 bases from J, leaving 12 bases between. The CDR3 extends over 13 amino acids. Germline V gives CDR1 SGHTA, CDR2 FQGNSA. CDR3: CASNTGGADTQYF. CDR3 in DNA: TGTGCCAGCAACACAGGGGGGGCAGATACGCAGTATTTT.

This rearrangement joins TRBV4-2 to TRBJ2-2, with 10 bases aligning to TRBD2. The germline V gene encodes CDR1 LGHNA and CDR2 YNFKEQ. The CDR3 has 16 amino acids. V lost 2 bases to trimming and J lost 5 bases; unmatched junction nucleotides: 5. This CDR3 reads CASSQSSGSWTGELFF. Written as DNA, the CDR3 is TGTGCCAGCAGCCAATCTAGCGGGAGTTGGACCGGGGAGCTGTTTTTT.

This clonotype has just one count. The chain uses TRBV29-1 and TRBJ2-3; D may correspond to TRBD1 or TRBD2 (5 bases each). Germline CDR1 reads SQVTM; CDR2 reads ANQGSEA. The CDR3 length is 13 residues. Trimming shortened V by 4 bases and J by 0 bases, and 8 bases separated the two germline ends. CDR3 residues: CSVVGRSTDTQYF. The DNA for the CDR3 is TGCAGCGTTGTGGGACGGAGCACAGATACGCAGTATTTT.

In DNA form, the CDR3 reads TGCGCCAGCAGCCAACTAGCGGGGAATGAGCAGTTCTTC. Translated, it gives CASSQLAGNEQFF. V is TRBV4-3 and J is TRBJ2-1, with TRBD2 identical over 9 bases. The V gene end was trimmed by 2 bases and the J gene end by 7 bases; junction bases not matched to a gene: 0. Per germline, CDR1 LGHNA and CDR2 YSLEER. The CDR3 is 13 amino acids.

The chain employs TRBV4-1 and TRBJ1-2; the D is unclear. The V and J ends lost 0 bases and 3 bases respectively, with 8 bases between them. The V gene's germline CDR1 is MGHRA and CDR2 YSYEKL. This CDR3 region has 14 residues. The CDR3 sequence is CASSQDAVDYGYTF. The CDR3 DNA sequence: TGCGCCAGCAGCCAAGATGCAGTGGACTATGGCTACACCTTC.

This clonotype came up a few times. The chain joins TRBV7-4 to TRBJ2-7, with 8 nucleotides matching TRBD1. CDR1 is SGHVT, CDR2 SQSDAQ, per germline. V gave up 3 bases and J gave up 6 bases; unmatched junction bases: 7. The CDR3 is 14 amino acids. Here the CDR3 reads CASSFRDRYCEQYF. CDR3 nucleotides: TGTGCCAGCAGCTTCCGGGACAGGTACTGCGAGCAGTACTTC.

The DNA of the CDR3 is TGTGCCAGCAGTTCTGGGACTCAGGGGGGCCGGGGACCCACCGGGGAGCTGTTTTTT. Translated, it gives CASSSGTQGGRGPTGELFF. V and J are TRBV9 and TRBJ2-2; tentative D call: TRBD1 (7 bases). This CDR3 comprises 19 residues. Trimming shortened V by 5 bases and J by 4 bases, and 27 bases separated the two germline ends. CDR1 is SGDLS and CDR2 is YYNGEE in the germline V gene.

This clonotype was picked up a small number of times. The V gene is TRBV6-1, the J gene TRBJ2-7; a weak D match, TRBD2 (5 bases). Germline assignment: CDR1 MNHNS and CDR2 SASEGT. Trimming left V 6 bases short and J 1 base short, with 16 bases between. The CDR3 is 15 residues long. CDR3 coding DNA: TGTGCCAGCAGGAACCGACGGGATGAATCCTACGAGCAGTACTTC. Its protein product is CASRNRRDESYEQYF.

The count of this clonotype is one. DNA for the CDR3: TGTGCCAGCAGCCAGGGTATAGGCACTGAAGCTTTCTTT. Its translation: CASSQGIGTEAFF. The chain combines TRBV4-2 with TRBJ1-1; D unresolved. Germline V gene lookup returns CDR1 LGHNA and CDR2 YNFKEQ. The CDR3 length is 13 residues. Deletions cut 3 bases from V and 4 bases from J, with 9 bases between.